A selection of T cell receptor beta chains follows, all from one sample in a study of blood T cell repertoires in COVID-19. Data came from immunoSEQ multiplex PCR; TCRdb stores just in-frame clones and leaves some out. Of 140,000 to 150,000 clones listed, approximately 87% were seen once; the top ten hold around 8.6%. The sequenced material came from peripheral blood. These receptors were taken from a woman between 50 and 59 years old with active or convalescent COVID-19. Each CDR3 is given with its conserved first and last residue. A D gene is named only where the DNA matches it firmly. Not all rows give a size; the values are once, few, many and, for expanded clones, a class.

CATSRDGLGGYTF	TGTGCCACCAGCAGAGATGGTCTCGGGGGCTACACCTTC	-	-	TRBV15	TRBJ1-2
CASSPNPGDYYEQYF	TGCGCCAGCAGCCCTAATCCGGGGGATTACTACGAGCAGTACTTC	-	-	TRBV4-3	TRBJ2-7
CASSPSGGYEQYF	TGTGCCAGCAGCCCCTCGGGGGGGTACGAGCAGTACTTC	TRBD2	once	TRBV7-3	TRBJ2-7
CASSTLGGGTGLVNEQFF	TGTGCCAGCAGCACCCTCGGGGGGGGGACCGGTTTGGTCAATGAGCAGTTCTTC	TRBD2	once	TRBV27	TRBJ2-1
CASSASSGLYLTDTQYF	TGTGCCAGCAGCGCCTCTAGCGGGCTTTATCTCACAGATACGCAGTATTTT	TRBD2	-	TRBV7-3	TRBJ2-3
CATSRTQTSSDTQYF	TGTGCCACCAGCAGGACGCAGACTAGTTCCGATACGCAGTATTTT	-	-	TRBV15	TRBJ2-3
CASIPGQGAIGYTF	TGTGCCAGCATCCCGGGACAGGGGGCGATCGGCTACACCTTC	TRBD1	-	TRBV2	TRBJ1-2
CAISDGVAGLNEQFF	TGTGCCATCAGTGATGGGGTAGCGGGACTCAATGAGCAGTTCTTC	TRBD2	-	TRBV10-3	TRBJ2-1
CASSVYWTSNEQFF	TGTGCCAGCAGCGTATATTGGACTTCAAATGAGCAGTTCTTC	-	-	TRBV9	TRBJ2-1
CASSTATEPNQPQHF	TGTGCCAGCAGCACAGCGACAGAGCCAAATCAGCCCCAGCATTTT	-	once	TRBV11-2	TRBJ1-5